The next 14 T cell receptor beta chains were all read from a single sample in a study of T cell responses to AZD1222 COVID-19 vaccine. Here immunoSEQ multiplex PCR was the method, and the copy in TCRdb shows in-frame clones only, minus some. Found here are tens of thousands of clones, about 88% of them singletons; the top ten hold 4% to 5.5%. The material sequenced was peripheral blood, taken 28 days after the second dose of the MenACWY control vaccine. These receptor sequences come from an adult who received the MenACWY meningococcal vaccine as a control.

The chain has TRBV5-1 and TRBJ1-6, with 11 positions matching TRBD1. From germline, CDR1 is SGHRS and CDR2 YFSETQ. V dropped 0 bases and J dropped 10; count of bases not matched to a gene: 6. The CDR3 length is 16 residues. The chain's CDR3 is CASSLVGQGAASPLHF. The CDR3 DNA reads TGCGCCAGCAGCTTGGTCGGACAGGGGGCCGCCTCACCCCTCCACTTT.

The chain has TRBV5-8 and TRBJ2-7; the D is unclear. CDR1 and CDR2 (germline): SGHTS, YDEGEE. V lost 0 bases and J 2 bases, leaving 6 bases between the germline ends. This CDR3 is built from 13 residues. CDR3 in DNA: TGTGCCAGCAGCTTGGCAGAAACCTACGAGCAGTACTTC. Translated: CASSLAETYEQYF.

The rearrangement links TRBV14 to TRBJ1-6; no firm D call. Trimming took 3 bases from V and 3 from J, leaving 9 bases between them. Germline CDR1 reads SGHDN; CDR2 reads FVKESK. The CDR3 runs to 15 residues. The CDR3: CASSHGSLYNSPLHF. Written as DNA, the CDR3 is TGTGCCAGCAGCCATGGCAGCCTCTATAATTCACCCCTCCACTTT.

The chain joins TRBV7-2 to TRBJ1-1; D uncertain. CDR3 size: 13 residues. The germline V gene has CDR1 SGHTA and CDR2 FQGNSA. Deletions cut 2 bases from V and 3 bases from J, with 7 bases between. CDR3 protein: CASSLTGDTEAFF. The CDR3 DNA reads TGTGCCAGCAGCTTAACCGGAGACACTGAAGCTTTCTTT.

The V call is TRBV6-5, the J call TRBJ1-1; TRBD1 matches at 11 bases. CDR1 is MNHEY, CDR2 SVGAGI, per germline. The CDR3 extends over 14 amino acids. V dropped 4 bases and J dropped 4; count of bases not matched to a gene: 2. CDR3 protein: CASSSGTGGTEAFF. As DNA, the CDR3 is TGTGCCAGCAGTTCCGGGACAGGGGGCACTGAAGCTTTCTTT.

The J gene is TRBJ2-3, the V gene TRBV27; TRBD2 agrees at 12 bases. The CDR3 is 18 residues long. J lost 0 bases, V lost 6 bases, and 10 bases had no gene match. CDR1 is MNHEY and CDR2 is SMNVEV in the germline V gene (reference sequence). The CDR3: CASSLGSLAGGSTDTQYF. CDR3 DNA sequence: TGTGCCAGCAGCCTAGGTAGTCTAGCGGGGGGGAGCACAGATACGCAGTATTTT.

The rearrangement uses TRBV13 and TRBJ2-7, with unresolved D. The germline V gene has CDR1 PRHDT and CDR2 FYEKMQ (reference sequence). V was pared by 5 bases and J by 2 bases, with 16 bases between. CDR3 length: 15 amino acids. The CDR3 here is CASSARFRLPYEQYF. CDR3 coding DNA: TGTGCCAGCAGCGCACGGTTCAGGCTACCCTACGAGCAGTACTTC.

The CDR3 loop reads CASGSQETQYF. CDR3 DNA: TGTGCCAGCGGGTCCCAAGAGACCCAGTACTTC. The J gene is TRBJ2-5, the V gene TRBV14; D unresolved. Deletions cut 8 bases from V and 1 base from J, with 5 bases between. The CDR3 loop spans 11 amino acids. Germline CDR1 and CDR2: SGHDN and FVKESK.

The chain uses TRBV6-5 and TRBJ2-5, with 7 bases lining up with TRBD2. V gave up 2 bases and J gave up 7 bases; unmatched junction bases: 1. The CDR3 is 12 residues long. Germline-derived CDR1 and CDR2 are MNHEY and SVGAGI. DNA of the CDR3: TGTGCCAGCAGTTACGGGGGGGGGACCCAGTACTTC. It translates to CASSYGGGTQYF.

The V gene is TRBV28, the J gene TRBJ1-2; possibly TRBD1 for D (5 bases). The CDR3 is made up of 13 amino acids. V lost 10 bases to trimming and J lost 7 bases, with 19 bases between them. Germline-derived CDR1 and CDR2 are MDHEN and SYDVKM. The CDR3 is CATKQRTGGGYTF. CDR3 DNA: TGTGCCACCAAGCAACGGACCGGGGGTGGCTACACCTTC.

The chain is built from TRBV7-9 and TRBJ1-1; 8 bases fit TRBD1. The CDR3 totals 15 residues. Germline V gene sequence: CDR1 SEHNR, CDR2 FQNEAQ (reference sequence). Germline trimming cut 5 bases from V and 2 bases from J; bases unmatched to any gene: 7. CDR3 sequence: CASSPRTGRNTEAFF. CDR3 in DNA: TGTGCCAGCAGCCCGCGGACAGGGCGAAACACTGAAGCTTTCTTT.

The chain recombines TRBV7-2 with TRBJ2-7; the match to TRBD2 covers 12 bases. Germline-derived CDR1 and CDR2 are SGHTA and FQGNSA. J was trimmed by 5 bases and V by 3 bases; bases with no gene match: 8. CDR3 length: 16 residues. The CDR3 region is CASSFTLAGGLHEQYF. The CDR3 nucleotides are TGTGCCAGCAGCTTCACACTAGCGGGAGGTCTCCACGAGCAGTACTTC.

The gene calls are TRBV18 and TRBJ2-3; 8 nucleotides line up with TRBD2. CDR1 KGHSH and CDR2 LQKENI come from the germline V gene. V gave up 4 bases and J gave up 4 bases; unmatched junction bases: 7. The CDR3 length is 15 residues. CDR3 nucleotides: TGTGCCAGCTCACGGCAGCGGGAGAGGTCAGATACGCAGTATTTT. Amino acid sequence: CASSRQRERSDTQYF.

The V call is TRBV7-2, the J call TRBJ2-2; 9 bases match TRBD2. Germline V lookup: CDR1 SGHTA, CDR2 FQGNSA. V was clipped by 5 bases and J by 7 bases; unmatched bases: 17. The CDR3 is made up of 18 amino acids. The CDR3 protein is CASSPPFGRGGAGGELFF. Written as DNA, the CDR3 is TGTGCCAGCAGCCCCCCTTTCGGTCGCGGGGGGGCTGGCGGGGAGCTGTTTTTT.